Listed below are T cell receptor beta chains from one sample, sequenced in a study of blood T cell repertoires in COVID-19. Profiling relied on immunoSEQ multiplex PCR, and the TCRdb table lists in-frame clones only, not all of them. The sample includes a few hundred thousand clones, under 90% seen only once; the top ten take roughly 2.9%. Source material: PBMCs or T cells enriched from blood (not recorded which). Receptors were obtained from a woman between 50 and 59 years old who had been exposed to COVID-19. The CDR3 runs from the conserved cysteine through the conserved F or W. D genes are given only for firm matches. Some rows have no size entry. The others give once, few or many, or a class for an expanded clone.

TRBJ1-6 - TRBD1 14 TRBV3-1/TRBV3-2 CASSTRQGASPLHF TGTGCCAGCAGCACGCGACAGGGAGCCTCACCCCTCCACTTT
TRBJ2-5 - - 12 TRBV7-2 CASSPSRETQYF TGTGCCAGCAGCCCTTCGAGAGAGACCCAGTACTTC
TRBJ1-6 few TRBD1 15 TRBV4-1 CASSQLDRVSSPLHF TGCGCCAGCAGCCAACTAGACAGGGTTAGCTCACCCCTCCACTTT
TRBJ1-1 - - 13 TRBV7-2 CASSLEQVRPAFF TGTGCCAGCAGCTTAGAACAGGTGCGTCCAGCTTTCTTT
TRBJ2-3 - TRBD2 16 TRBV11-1 CASSTTSGIYGDTQYF TGTGCCAGCAGCACAACTAGCGGGATCTACGGAGATACGCAGTATTTT
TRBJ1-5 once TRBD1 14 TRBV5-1 CASSPGQGMQPQHF TGCGCCAGCAGCCCCGGACAGGGGATGCAGCCCCAGCATTTT
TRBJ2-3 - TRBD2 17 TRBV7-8 CASSPLKLRGDEHTQYF TGTGCCAGCAGCCCACTTAAGTTGCGGGGGGACGAACATACGCAGTATTTT
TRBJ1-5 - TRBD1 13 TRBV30 CACGQGANQPQHF TGTGCCTGCGGACAGGGGGCAAATCAGCCCCAGCATTTT
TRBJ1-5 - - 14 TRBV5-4 CASSLSGSNQPQHF TGTGCCAGCAGCTTGTCAGGGAGCAATCAGCCCCAGCATTTT
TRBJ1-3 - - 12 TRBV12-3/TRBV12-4 CASMGAGNTIYF TGTGCCAGCATGGGAGCTGGAAACACCATATATTTT
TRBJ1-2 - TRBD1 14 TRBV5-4 CASSWGQGAHGYTF TGTGCCAGCAGCTGGGGACAGGGGGCACATGGCTACACCTTC
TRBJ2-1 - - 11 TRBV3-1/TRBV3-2 CASSLYNEQFF TGTGCCAGCAGCCTATACAATGAGCAGTTCTTC
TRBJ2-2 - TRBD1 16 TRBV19 CASSISGTGVAGELFF TGTGCCAGTAGTATTTCCGGGACAGGGGTTGCCGGGGAGCTGTTTTTT
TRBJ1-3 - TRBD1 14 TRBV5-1 CASSRTGTGNTIYF TGCGCCAGCAGCAGGACAGGGACCGGAAACACCATATATTTT
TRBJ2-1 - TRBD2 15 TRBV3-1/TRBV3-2 CASSQQAGAYNEQFF TGTGCCAGCAGCCAGCAAGCGGGGGCGTACAATGAGCAGTTCTTC
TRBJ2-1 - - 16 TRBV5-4 CASCKELASEYNEQFF TGTGCCAGTTGCAAGGAGTTAGCTAGCGAGTACAATGAGCAGTTCTTC
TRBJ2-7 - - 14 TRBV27 CASSLRYQGYEQYF TGTGCCAGCAGTTTAAGGTATCAGGGCTACGAGCAGTACTTC
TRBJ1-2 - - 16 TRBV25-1 CASSAHTPGHTMRYTF TGTGCCAGCAGTGCACATACTCCGGGACATACTATGCGCTACACCTTC
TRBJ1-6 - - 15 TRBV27 CASSLGGIPHSPLHF TGTGCCAGCAGTTTAGGGGGCATCCCCCACTCACCCCTCCACTTT
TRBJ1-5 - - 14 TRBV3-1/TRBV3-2 CASSLAQSNQPQHF TGTGCCAGCAGCCTGGCACAGAGCAATCAGCCCCAGCATTTT
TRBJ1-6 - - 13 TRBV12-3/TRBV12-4 CASSLGGRSPLHF TGTGCCAGCAGTTTGGGGGGGAGATCACCCCTCCACTTT
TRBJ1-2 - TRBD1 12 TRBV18 CASSQDRDGYTF TGTGCCAGCTCACAGGACAGGGATGGCTACACCTTC
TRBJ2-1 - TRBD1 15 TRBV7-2 CASSVRDRVPSEQFF TGTGCCAGCAGCGTCCGGGACAGGGTCCCCAGTGAGCAGTTCTTC
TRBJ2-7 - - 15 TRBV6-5 CASSYTSRVGDEQYF TGTGCCAGCAGTTACACCAGCAGGGTAGGCGACGAGCAGTACTTC
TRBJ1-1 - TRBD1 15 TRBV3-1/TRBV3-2 CASSGTALGLTEAFF TGTGCCAGCAGCGGGACAGCCCTGGGGTTGACTGAAGCTTTCTTT
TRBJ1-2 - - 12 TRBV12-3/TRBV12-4 CASKGGAYGYTF TGTGCCAGCAAGGGGGGGGCCTATGGCTACACCTTC
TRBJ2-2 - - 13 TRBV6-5 CASPRGVTGELFF TGTGCCAGCCCCAGGGGAGTCACCGGGGAGCTGTTTTTT
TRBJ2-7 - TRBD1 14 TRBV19 CASSIRDRGAEQYF TGTGCCAGTAGTATTCGAGACAGGGGTGCCGAGCAGTACTTC
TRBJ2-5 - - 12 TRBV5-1 CATNRQEETQYF TGCGCCACCAACAGACAGGAAGAGACCCAGTACTTC
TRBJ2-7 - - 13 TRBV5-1 CASCCGGAYEQYF TGCGCCAGCTGCTGTGGGGGCGCCTACGAGCAGTACTTC
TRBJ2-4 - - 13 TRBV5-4 CASSRIPTSGQYF TGTGCCAGCAGTCGTATCCCGACGAGCGGTCAGTACTTC
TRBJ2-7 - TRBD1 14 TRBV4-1 CASSQGQGEYEQYF TGCGCCAGCAGCCAAGGACAGGGTGAATACGAGCAGTACTTC
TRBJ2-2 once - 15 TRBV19 CASSIDHWQTGELFF TGTGCCAGTAGTATAGATCATTGGCAGACCGGGGAGCTGTTTTTT
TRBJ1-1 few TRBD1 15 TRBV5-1 CASSLQQGAYHEAFF TGCGCCAGCAGCTTGCAGCAGGGGGCATATCATGAAGCTTTCTTT